The clone carrying this T cell receptor (beta chain) was detected only once. Time point indicated: inflamed ileum from the surgical specimen. This CDR3 has 15 amino acids. Germline CDR1 SGDLS, CDR2 YYNGEE. The V end was cut by 0 bases, the J end by 4 bases, with 11 bases between. The source of the sample is a study of T cell repertoires in ileal Crohn's disease. About the research overall: M0 samples are biopsies from inflamed ileum in the resection specimen.

Data came from immunoSEQ multiplex PCR; TCRdb stores just in-frame clones and leaves some out. The sample consists of about 3,300 clones, 90% to 95% of them appearing once. This TCR was sampled from an adult with Crohn's disease. This chain joins TRBV9 and TRBJ2-1; D is perhaps TRBD2 (6 bases). The specimen sequenced was ileal tissue. The DNA of the CDR3 is TGTGCCAGCAGCGTAGGGGCTAGCGTTTACAATGAGCAGTTCTTC. Its translation: CASSVGASVYNEQFF.